This T cell receptor (beta chain) appears in the sequencing data of a study of blood T cells in healthy people across ages. General study results and limits: TCR beta diversity tracked closely with naive T cell percentage. Higher diversity, along with more naive CD4+ cells, distinguished long-lived donors from aged donors. Diversity estimates from one million T cells were considered underestimates.

Through a sample-barcoded 5' primer and a J-beta primer mix, a second PCR was run for roughly 7 to 12 cycles. Tagging of each cDNA molecule was performed by a template-switch adaptor with 12 random nucleotides. TCRdb passed the 5' RACE reads through MiXCR, listing each CDR3 protein once. The sample has around 800,000 distinct CDR3 sequences, 55% to 65% seen once; the top ten hold about 27%. This clonotype was observed a handful of times. Its target is not known. The CDR3 is 15 amino acids. The V end was cut by 3 bases, the J end by 4 bases, with 14 bases between. The chain recombines TRBV12-3 or TRBV12-4 with TRBJ2-3; a possible D gene is TRBD2 (5 bases). Sequencing used blood. The origin of this receptor is a man aged 25 to 40 in good health. For the CDR3, the DNA is TGTGCCAGCAGTTTGATTAGTAGCGCCCCAGATACGCAGTATTTT. Its protein is CASSLISSAPDTQYF.